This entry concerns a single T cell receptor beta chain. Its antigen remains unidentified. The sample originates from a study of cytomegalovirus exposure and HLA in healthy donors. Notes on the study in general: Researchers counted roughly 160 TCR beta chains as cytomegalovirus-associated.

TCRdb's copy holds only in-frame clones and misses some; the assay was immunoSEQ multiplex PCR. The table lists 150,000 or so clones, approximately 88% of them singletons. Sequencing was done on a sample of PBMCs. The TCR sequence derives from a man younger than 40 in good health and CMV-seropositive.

In DNA form, the CDR3 reads TGCGCCAGCAGCTTGGGTCTAGCGGTCGGCAATGAGCAGTTCTTC. Its protein product is CASSLGLAVGNEQFF. The gene calls are TRBV5-1 and TRBJ2-1, with 7 bases matching TRBD2. The CDR3 covers 15 residues. CDR1 and CDR2 from the germline V gene are SGHRS and YFSETQ. Germline trimming cut 0 bases from V and 6 bases from J; bases unmatched to any gene: 6.